This T cell receptor (beta chain) was captured in a study of T cells in Graves' hyperthyroidism and ophthalmopathy. On this clonotype itself: The target antigen is unknown.

The CDR3 has 16 amino acids. The germline gives CDR1 SGHTA, CDR2 FQGNSA. After removal of 5 bases from V and 8 bases from J, the junction contained 13 bases not matched to a gene. The study, taken as a whole, reports: Most thyroid clonotypes with frequency above 0.001 were detected in blood. The model anticipated ophthalmopathy a median about six months pre-onset.

What was amplified from RNA transcripts were TCR beta CDR3 regions. First-round RT-PCR of the TCR CDR3 relied on the HTBI primer set. TCRdb analysed the multiplex PCR reads with MiXCR anew, one entry per CDR3 protein. The repertoire holds hundreds of thousands of distinct CDR3 sequences, with about 12% as singletons. The sequence was collected from a woman under 30 with Graves' hyperthyroidism. Sequencing input: blood. This rearrangement joins TRBV7-2 to TRBJ2-1, with 9 positions matching TRBD2. The CDR3 DNA reads as TGTGCCAGCAGCCACGACAGCGGGAGGATTGGAGATGAGCAGTTCTTC. Encoded protein: CASSHDSGRIGDEQFF.